One and the same sample provided the 4 T cell receptor beta chains below, sequenced in a study of control samples from healthy donors and cancer patients. Produced via immunoSEQ multiplex PCR; TCRdb's table is partial and in-frame only. This repertoire shows tens of thousands of clones, about 90% found once; its top ten account for more than 3%. Sequencing input: blood. Source of these receptors: a woman aged 45-60 years in good health.

This clone was seen only a few times. This rearrangement joins TRBV30 to TRBJ2-5; 9 positions agree with TRBD2. The CDR3 spans 19 residues. Trimming took 1 base from V and 0 from J; bases not matched to a gene: 15. Germline V gene lookup returns CDR1 GTSNPN and CDR2 SVGIG (reference sequence). The CDR3 reads CAWSAFEAGGLSYQETQYF. The CDR3 DNA sequence: TGTGCCTGGAGTGCCTTCGAAGCGGGAGGCCTCTCGTACCAAGAGACCCAGTACTTC. Drawing the rest from reference TRBV30 and TRBJ2-5, the complete variable domain is SQTIHQWPATLVQPVGSPLSLECTVEGTSNPNLYWYRQAAGRGLQLLFYSVGIGQISSEVPQNLSASRPQDRQFILSSKKLLLSDSGFYLCAWSAFEAGGLSYQETQYFGPGTRLLVL.

J is TRBJ2-7 and V is TRBV29-1, with 10 positions matching TRBD1. The germline CDR1 and CDR2 sequences are SQVTM and ANQGSEA. The CDR3 consists of 14 residues. After removal of 4 bases from V and 5 bases from J, the junction contained 8 bases not matched to a gene. The CDR3 spells CSVVGQGRIHEQYF. For the CDR3, the DNA is TGCAGCGTTGTGGGACAGGGGAGAATCCACGAGCAGTACTTC.

The chain has TRBV19 and TRBJ2-3, with 7 bases that match TRBD1. With 9 bases clipped from V and 2 bases from J, the junction kept 5 bases outside the gene matches. CDR1 is LNHDA, CDR2 SQIVND, per germline (reference sequence). This CDR3 has 13 amino acids. This CDR3 reads CASGQAFTDTQYF. Written as DNA, the CDR3 is TGTGCCAGCGGACAGGCCTTCACAGATACGCAGTATTTT.

The chain couples TRBV7-2 to TRBJ2-2; D is possibly TRBD1 (5 bases). Germline V gene data show CDR1 as SGHTA and CDR2 as FQGNSA. The length of the CDR3 is 11 residues. Trimming cost V 11 bases and J 9 bases, with 13 bases left between them. CDR3 residues: CAGAVPRELFF. The CDR3 DNA follows: TGTGCCGGGGCGGTACCCAGGGAGCTGTTTTTT.